The T cell receptor (beta chain) described here comes from a study of CD8 T cells in Susac syndrome. Sequencing targeted TCR beta in blood CD8+ and CD4+ T cells. TEMRA cells were FACS-enriched, with CD8+ and CD4+ T cells isolated negatively. General study results and limits: Individuals included in the TCR sequencing and HLA analysis were acknowledged by the study to be relatively few in number.

Details on this clonotype: Its antigen is unidentified.

From germline, CDR1 is LGHNA and CDR2 YNFKEQ. Trimming removed 0 bases from V and 6 bases from J, with 11 bases in between. The CDR3 is 15 amino acids. cDNA came from roughly 0.53 to 1 ug RNA primed by random hexamers. TCR beta CDR3 was amplified by immunoSEQ multiplex PCR. This amplification extended across 54 Vbeta and 13 Jbeta segments. TCRdb ran MiXCR on the immunoSEQ multiplex PCR reads and lists one entry per CDR3 protein. Of about 290,000 distinct CDR3 sequences listed, about 91% were seen once; the top ten hold around 0.18%. V usage is TRBV4-2 and J usage is TRBJ2-2; D unresolved. The sequence was obtained from a human donor with multiple sclerosis. The specimen was CD8+ T cells from PBMCs. The CDR3 spells CASSQEGSDPGELFF. CDR3 DNA: TGTGCCAGCAGCCAAGAGGGGTCAGATCCCGGGGAGCTGTTTTTT.